The present T cell receptor beta chain was sequenced within a study of T cell responses to AZD1222 COVID-19 vaccine. TCRdb's table, derived via immunoSEQ multiplex PCR, lists solely in-frame clones and lacks some. This repertoire shows approximately 140,000 clones, around 91% found once; its top ten account for 5.2%. The CDR3 extends over 13 amino acids. Germline V lookup: CDR1 SGHTA, CDR2 FQGTGA. After removal of 10 bases from V and 3 bases from J, the junction contained 9 bases not matched to a gene. With regard to this clone: The antigen remains unidentified.

Study-wide points: Donors in the cohort were predominantly white British and more often female, and clonal diversity was possibly underestimated. Increased Spike-specific TCR breadth and depth were observed after two AZD1222 doses.

The sequence was collected from an adult in good health. The sequenced sample was peripheral blood, obtained on day 0 of AZD1222 vaccination. This chain joins TRBV7-3 and TRBJ2-7, with TRBD1 matching 7 bases. The CDR3: CATSQGVGYEQYF. For the CDR3, the DNA is TGTGCCACCTCTCAGGGGGTTGGCTACGAGCAGTACTTC.